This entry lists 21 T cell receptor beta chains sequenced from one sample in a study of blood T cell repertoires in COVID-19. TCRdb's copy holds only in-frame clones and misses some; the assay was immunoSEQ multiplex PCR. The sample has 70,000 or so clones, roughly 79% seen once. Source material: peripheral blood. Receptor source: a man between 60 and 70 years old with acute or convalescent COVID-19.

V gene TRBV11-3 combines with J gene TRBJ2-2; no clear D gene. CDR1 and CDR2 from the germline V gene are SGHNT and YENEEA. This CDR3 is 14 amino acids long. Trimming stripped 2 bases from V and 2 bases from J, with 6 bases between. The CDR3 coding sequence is TGTGCCAGCAGCTTAAGAGGAAACACCGGGGAGCTGTTTTTT. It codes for CASSLRGNTGELFF.

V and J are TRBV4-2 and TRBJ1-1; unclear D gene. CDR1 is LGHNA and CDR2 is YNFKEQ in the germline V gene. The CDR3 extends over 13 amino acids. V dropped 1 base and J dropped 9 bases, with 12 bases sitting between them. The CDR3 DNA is TGTGCCAGCAGCCAAGCAGTATCAGGTCAAGCTTTCTTT. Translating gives CASSQAVSGQAFF.

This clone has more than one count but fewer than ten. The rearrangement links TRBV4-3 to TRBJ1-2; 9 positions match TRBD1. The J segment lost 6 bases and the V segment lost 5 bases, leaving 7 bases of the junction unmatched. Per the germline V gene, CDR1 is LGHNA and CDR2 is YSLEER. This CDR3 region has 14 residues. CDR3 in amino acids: CASSTTGGRNGYTF. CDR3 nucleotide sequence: TGCGCCAGCAGCACCACAGGGGGCCGGAATGGCTACACCTTC.

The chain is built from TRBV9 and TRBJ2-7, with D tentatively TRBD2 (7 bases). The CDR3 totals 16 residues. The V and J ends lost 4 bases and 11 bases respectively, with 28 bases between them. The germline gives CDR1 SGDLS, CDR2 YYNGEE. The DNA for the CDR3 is TGTGCCAGCAGCCCAGTGGGGGGGGCAGGGAAAATCCAAAAGTACTTC. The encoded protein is CASSPVGGAGKIQKYF.

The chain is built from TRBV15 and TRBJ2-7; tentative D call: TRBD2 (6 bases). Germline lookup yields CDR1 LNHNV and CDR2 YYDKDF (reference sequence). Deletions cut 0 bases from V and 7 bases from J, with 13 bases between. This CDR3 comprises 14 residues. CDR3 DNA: TGTGCCACCAGCAGAGATCGACCTGGAGGGGAGCAGTACTTC. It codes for CATSRDRPGGEQYF.

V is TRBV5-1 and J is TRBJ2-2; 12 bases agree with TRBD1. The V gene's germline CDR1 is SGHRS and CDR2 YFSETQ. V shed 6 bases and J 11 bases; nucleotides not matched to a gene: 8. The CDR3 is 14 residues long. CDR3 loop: CASNSGTGGFELFF. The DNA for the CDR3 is TGCGCCAGCAACTCCGGGACAGGGGGCTTCGAGCTGTTTTTT.

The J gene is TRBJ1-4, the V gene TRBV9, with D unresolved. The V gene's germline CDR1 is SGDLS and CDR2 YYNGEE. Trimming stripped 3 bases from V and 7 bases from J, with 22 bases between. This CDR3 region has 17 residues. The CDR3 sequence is CASSAGFWLASSEKLFF. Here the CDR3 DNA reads TGTGCCAGCAGCGCAGGATTTTGGTTGGCAAGTAGTGAAAAACTGTTTTTT. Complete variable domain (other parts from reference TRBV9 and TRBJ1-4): DSGVTQTPKHLITATGQRVTLRCSPRSGDLSVYWYQQSLDQGLQFLIQYYNGEERAKGNILERFSAQQFPDLHSELNLSSLELGDSALYFCASSAGFWLASSEKLFFGSGTQLSVL.

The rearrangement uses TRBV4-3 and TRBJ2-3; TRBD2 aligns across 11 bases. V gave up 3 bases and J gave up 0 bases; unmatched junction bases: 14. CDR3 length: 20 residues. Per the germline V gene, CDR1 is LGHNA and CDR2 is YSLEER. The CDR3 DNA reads TGCGCCAGCAGCCAGTTGACTAGCGGGGACAGCAGACTAAGCACAGATACGCAGTATTTT. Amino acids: CASSQLTSGDSRLSTDTQYF.

Here the CDR3 DNA reads TGTGCCAGCAGCTGGGGAGGGGTCTCCTACAATGAGCAGTTCTTC. Protein: CASSWGGVSYNEQFF. The chain joins TRBV5-4 to TRBJ2-1, with 7 bases matching TRBD2. CDR3 length: 15 amino acids. The V segment lost 3 bases and the J segment 0 bases; nucleotides outside the gene matches: 3. Germline V gene sequence: CDR1 SGHNT, CDR2 YYREEE (reference sequence).

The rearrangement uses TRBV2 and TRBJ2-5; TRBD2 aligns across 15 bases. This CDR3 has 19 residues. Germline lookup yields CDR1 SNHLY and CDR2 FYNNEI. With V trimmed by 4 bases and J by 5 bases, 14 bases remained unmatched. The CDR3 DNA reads TGTGCCAGCAGTGTTCGGACTAGCGGGGGGGCAATAAAGAGGGAGACCCAGTACTTC. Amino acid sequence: CASSVRTSGGAIKRETQYF.

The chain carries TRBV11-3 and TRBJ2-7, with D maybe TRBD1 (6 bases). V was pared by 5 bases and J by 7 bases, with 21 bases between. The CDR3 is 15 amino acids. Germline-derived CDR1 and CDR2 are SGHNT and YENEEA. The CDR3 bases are TGTGCCAGCAGCCAAGGGGACGAAGGGGGTGATGAGCAGTACTTC. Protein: CASSQGDEGGDEQYF.

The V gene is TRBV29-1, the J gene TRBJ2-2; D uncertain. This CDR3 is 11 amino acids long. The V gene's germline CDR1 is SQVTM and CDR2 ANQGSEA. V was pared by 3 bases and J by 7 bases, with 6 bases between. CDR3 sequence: CSVERYGELFF. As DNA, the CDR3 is TGCAGCGTTGAGCGGTACGGGGAGCTGTTTTTT.

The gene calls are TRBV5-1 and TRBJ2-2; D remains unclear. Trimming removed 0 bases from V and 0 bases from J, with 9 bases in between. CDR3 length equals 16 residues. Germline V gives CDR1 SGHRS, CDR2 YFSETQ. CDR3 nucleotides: TGCGCCAGCAGCTTGGGTCGACAAGCGAACACCGGGGAGCTGTTTTTT. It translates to CASSLGRQANTGELFF.

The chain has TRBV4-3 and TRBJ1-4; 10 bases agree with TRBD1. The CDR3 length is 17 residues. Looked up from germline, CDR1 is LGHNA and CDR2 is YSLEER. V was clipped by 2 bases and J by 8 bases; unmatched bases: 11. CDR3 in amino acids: CASSQLGQGNSREKLFF. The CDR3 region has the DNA TGCGCCAGCAGCCAATTGGGACAGGGGAACAGTAGGGAAAAACTGTTTTTT.

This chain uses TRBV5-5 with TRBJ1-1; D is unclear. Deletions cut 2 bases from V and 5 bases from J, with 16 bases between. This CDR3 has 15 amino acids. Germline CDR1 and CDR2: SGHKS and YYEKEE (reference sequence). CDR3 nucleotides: TGTGCCAGCAGCTTACAAACAACCGCGGGGACTGAAGCTTTCTTT. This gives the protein CASSLQTTAGTEAFF.

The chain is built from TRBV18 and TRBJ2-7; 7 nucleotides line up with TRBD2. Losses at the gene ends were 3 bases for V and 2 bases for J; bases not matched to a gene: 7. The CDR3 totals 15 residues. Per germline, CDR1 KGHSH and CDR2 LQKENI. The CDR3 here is CASSPSLGGAYEQYF. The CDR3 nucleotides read TGTGCCAGCTCACCTAGTTTGGGGGGGGCCTACGAGCAGTACTTC.

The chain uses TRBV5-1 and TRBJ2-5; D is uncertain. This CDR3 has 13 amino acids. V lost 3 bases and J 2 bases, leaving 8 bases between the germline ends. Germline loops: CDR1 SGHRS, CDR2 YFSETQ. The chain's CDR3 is CASSSVVQETQYF. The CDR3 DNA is TGCGCCAGCAGCTCCGTCGTACAAGAGACCCAGTACTTC.

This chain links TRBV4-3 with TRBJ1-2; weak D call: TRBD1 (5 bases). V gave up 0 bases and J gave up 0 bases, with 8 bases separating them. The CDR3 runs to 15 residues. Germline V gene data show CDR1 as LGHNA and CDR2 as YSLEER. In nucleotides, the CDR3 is TGCGCCAGCAGCCAAGAAGCAGGGACTAACTATGGCTACACCTTC. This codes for CASSQEAGTNYGYTF.

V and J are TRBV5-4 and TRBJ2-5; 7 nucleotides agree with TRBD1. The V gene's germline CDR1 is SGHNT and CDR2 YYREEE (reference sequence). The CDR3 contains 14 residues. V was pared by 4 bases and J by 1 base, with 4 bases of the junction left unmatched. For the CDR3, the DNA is TGTGCCAGCAGCCAAGGGGGCAGCCAAGAGACCCAGTACTTC. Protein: CASSQGGSQETQYF.

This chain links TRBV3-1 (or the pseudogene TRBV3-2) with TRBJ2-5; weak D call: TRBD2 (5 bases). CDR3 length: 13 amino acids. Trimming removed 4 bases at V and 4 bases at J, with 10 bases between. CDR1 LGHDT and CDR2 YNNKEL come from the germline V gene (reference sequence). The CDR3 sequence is CASSLRGRETQYF. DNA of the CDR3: TGTGCCAGCAGCCTCCGAGGGAGAGAGACCCAGTACTTC.

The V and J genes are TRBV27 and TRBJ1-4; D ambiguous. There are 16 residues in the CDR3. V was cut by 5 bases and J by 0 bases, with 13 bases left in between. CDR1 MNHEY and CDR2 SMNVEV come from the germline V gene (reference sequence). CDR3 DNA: TGTGCCAGCAGTATCCTCCCAGGTGCAACTAATGAAAAACTGTTTTTT. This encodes CASSILPGATNEKLFF.